This TCR beta chain was captured in a study of vaccination and CD4 T cells after COVID-19. For the study at large: Diagnosis preceded the drawing of post-COVID samples by a median about 98 days (range 35 to 161). After vaccination, three convalescent patients were sampled at day 14 and at days 161 to 241. General study results and limits: Spike mono-reactivity was found in 304 of the 307 vaccine-specific clones identified in convalescent patients.

CDR1 and CDR2 (germline): DFQATT, SNEGSKA (reference sequence). The CDR3 contains 12 residues. This clonotype has ten or more counts. Antigen: not known. The time point: late sampling 161 to 241 days after vaccination in a few convalescent patients. The sample's treatment: 10-day PBMC culture with coronavirus spike peptide pools or control peptides (ViraFEST assay). Scientists ran DNA taken from cultured CD4+ T cells through the Oncomine TCR Beta short-read assay for sequencing. Cultures of CD4+ T cells served as the source for extracting genomic DNA. Using its own MiXCR run on the PCR reads, TCRdb lists one record per CDR3 protein. The repertoire holds tens of thousands of distinct CDR3 sequences, 25% to 30% seen once, with around 7.5% in the top ten.

The sample consisted of CD4+ T cells from blood, cultured in vitro, taken about 7 months after SARS-CoV-2 vaccination. The chain combines TRBV20-1 with TRBJ2-5, with TRBD1 identical over 7 bases. The receptor was derived from a human donor who had recovered from COVID-19. The CDR3 region is CSQTGTAETQYF. DNA of the CDR3: TGCAGCCAAACCGGGACAGCAGAGACCCAGTACTTC.